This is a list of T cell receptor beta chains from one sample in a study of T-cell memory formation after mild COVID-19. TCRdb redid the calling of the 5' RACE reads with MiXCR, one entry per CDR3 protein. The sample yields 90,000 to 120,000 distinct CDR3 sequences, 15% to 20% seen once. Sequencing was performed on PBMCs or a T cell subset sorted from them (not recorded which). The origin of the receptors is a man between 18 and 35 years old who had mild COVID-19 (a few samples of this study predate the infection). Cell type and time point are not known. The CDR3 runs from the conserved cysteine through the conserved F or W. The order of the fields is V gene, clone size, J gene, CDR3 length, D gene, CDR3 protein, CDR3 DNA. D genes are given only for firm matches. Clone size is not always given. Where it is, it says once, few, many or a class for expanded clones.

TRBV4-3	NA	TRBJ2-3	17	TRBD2	CASSPFQRGGLADTQYF	TGCGCCAGCAGCCCCTTCCAGCGGGGGGGCTTGGCGGATACGCAGTATTTT
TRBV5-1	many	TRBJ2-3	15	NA	CASSLVPGGTDTQYF	TGCGCCAGCAGCTTGGTTCCGGGGGGCACAGATACGCAGTATTTT
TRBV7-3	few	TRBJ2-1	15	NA	CASSRNRDSYNEQFF	TGTGCCAGCAGCCGGAACAGGGATTCCTACAATGAGCAGTTCTTC
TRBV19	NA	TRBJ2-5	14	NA	CASSWEHGQETQYF	TGTGCCAGTAGTTGGGAGCACGGCCAAGAGACCCAGTACTTC
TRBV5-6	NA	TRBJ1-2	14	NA	CASSLPEWVYGYTF	TGTGCCAGCAGCCTCCCGGAGTGGGTCTATGGCTACACCTTC
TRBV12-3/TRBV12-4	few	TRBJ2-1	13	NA	CASSLRGNNEQFF	TGTGCCAGCAGTTTACGAGGGAACAATGAGCAGTTCTTC
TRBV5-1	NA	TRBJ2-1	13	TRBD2	CASARGGVDEQFF	TGCGCCAGCGCTCGGGGAGGGGTCGATGAGCAGTTCTTC
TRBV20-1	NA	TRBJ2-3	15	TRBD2	CSASWFAGGLDTQYF	TGCAGTGCTAGCTGGTTTGCGGGGGGGCTAGATACGCAGTATTTT
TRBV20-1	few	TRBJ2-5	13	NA	CSATSGTPPAQYF	TGCAGTGCAACCTCCGGGACCCCCCCGGCCCAGTACTTC
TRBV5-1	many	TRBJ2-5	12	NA	CASSLTPGTQYF	TGCGCCAGCAGCTTGACTCCGGGGACCCAGTACTTC
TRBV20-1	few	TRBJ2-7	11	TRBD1	CSAPDRERQYF	TGCAGTGCTCCCGACAGGGAGAGGCAGTACTTC
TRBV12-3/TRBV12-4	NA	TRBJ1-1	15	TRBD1	CASRETGTGKSEAFF	TGTGCCAGCAGAGAGACCGGGACAGGGAAATCTGAAGCTTTCTTT
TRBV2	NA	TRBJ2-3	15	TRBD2	CASSSSGGALDTQYF	TGTGCCAGCAGTTCCAGCGGGGGGGCTCTAGATACGCAGTATTTT
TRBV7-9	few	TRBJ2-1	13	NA	CASRVMSRYEQFF	TGTGCCAGCAGGGTGATGTCGCGATATGAGCAGTTCTTC
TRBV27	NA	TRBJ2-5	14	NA	CASRLKLVQETQYF	TGTGCCAGCAGATTGAAACTAGTCCAAGAGACCCAGTACTTC
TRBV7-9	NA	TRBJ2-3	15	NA	CASSPSAGGSGTQYF	TGTGCCAGCAGCCCCTCAGCGGGTGGGTCCGGTACGCAGTATTTT
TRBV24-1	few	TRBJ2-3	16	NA	CATSDLGGEGTDTQYF	TGTGCCACCAGTGATTTAGGGGGGGAGGGCACAGATACGCAGTATTTT
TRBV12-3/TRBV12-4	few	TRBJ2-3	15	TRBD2	CASRKLAGAASSQYF	TGTGCCAGCAGGAAACTAGCGGGGGCCGCCTCGTCGCAGTATTTT
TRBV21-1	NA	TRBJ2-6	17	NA	CATSKGCQLSGANVLTF	TGTGCCACCTCTAAGGGATGTCAACTCTCTGGGGCCAACGTCCTGACTTTC
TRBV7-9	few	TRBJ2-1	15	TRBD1	CASSLTGEGYNEQFF	TGTGCCAGCAGCCTTACAGGGGAAGGCTACAATGAGCAGTTCTTC
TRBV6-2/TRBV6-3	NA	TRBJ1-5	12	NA	CASSWENQPQHF	TGTGCCAGCAGTTGGGAGAATCAGCCCCAGCATTTT
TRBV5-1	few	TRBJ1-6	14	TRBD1	CASSSGQGNSPLHF	TGCGCCAGCAGCTCGGGACAGGGTAATTCACCCCTCCACTTT
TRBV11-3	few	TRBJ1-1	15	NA	CASSLSVQGNTEAFF	TGTGCCAGCAGCCTGAGCGTCCAGGGAAACACTGAAGCTTTCTTT
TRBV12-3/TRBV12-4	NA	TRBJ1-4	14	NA	CASSFINQGEKLFF	TGTGCCAGCAGTTTTATAAATCAAGGAGAAAAACTGTTTTTT
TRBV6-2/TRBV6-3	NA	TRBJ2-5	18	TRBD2	CASSPPASGGPPAETQYF	TGTGCCAGCAGCCCCCCCGCTAGCGGGGGGCCTCCAGCGGAGACCCAGTACTTC
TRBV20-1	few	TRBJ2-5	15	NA	CSARGLTQTQETQYF	TGCAGTGCTAGAGGGCTTACACAGACCCAAGAGACCCAGTACTTC
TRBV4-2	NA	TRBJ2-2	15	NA	CASSQDFGAPWELFF	TGTGCCAGCAGCCAAGATTTTGGAGCGCCTTGGGAGCTGTTTTTT
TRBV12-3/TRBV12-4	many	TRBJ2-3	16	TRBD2	CASRPRWAGDTDTQYF	TGTGCCAGCAGACCCCGTTGGGCGGGAGACACAGATACGCAGTATTTT
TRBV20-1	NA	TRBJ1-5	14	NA	CSASAPLLYQPQHF	TGCAGTGCTAGTGCGCCACTACTATATCAGCCCCAGCATTTT
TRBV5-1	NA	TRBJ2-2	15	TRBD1	CASSGRTGNTGELFF	TGCGCCAGCAGCGGAAGGACAGGGAACACCGGGGAGCTGTTTTTT
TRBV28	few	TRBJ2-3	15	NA	CASSSPGHGGDTQYF	TGTGCCAGCAGTTCGCCTGGACACGGCGGGGATACGCAGTATTTT
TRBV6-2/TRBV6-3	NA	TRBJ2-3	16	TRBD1	CASSYGGQGLTDTQYF	TGTGCCAGCAGTTACGGCGGACAGGGTCTCACAGATACGCAGTATTTT
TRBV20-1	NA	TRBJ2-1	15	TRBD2	CSAWTSGGSYNEQFF	TGCAGTGCGTGGACTAGCGGGGGGTCTTACAATGAGCAGTTCTTC
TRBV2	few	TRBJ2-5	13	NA	CASSGQIQETQYF	TGTGCCAGCAGCGGGCAGATCCAAGAGACCCAGTACTTC
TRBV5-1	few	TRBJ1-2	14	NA	CASSWDGPNYGYTF	TGCGCCAGCAGCTGGGACGGACCTAACTATGGCTACACCTTC
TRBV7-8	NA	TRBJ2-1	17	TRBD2	CASSLAGRWAGGNEQFF	TGTGCCAGCAGCTTAGCCGGCCGGTGGGCGGGGGGCAATGAGCAGTTCTTC
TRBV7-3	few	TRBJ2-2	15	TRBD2	CASSSSSGGTGELFF	TGTGCCAGCAGCTCATCGTCGGGGGGCACCGGGGAGCTGTTTTTT
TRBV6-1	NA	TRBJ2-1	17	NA	CASSEVGQLGAYNEQFF	TGTGCCAGCAGTGAAGTTGGACAGCTCGGGGCTTACAATGAGCAGTTCTTC
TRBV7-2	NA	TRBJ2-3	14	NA	CASSLEVGRNTQYF	TGTGCCAGCAGCTTAGAGGTGGGACGGAATACGCAGTATTTT